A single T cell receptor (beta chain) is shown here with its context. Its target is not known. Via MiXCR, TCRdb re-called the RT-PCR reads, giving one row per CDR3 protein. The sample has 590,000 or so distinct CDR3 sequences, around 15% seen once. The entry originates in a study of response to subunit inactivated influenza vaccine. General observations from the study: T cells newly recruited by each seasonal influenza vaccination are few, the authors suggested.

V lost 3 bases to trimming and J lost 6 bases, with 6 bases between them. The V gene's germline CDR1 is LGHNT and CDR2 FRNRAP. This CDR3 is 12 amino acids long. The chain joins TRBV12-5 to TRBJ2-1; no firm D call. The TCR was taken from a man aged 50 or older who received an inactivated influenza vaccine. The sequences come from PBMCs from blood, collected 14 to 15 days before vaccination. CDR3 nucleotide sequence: TGTGCTAGTGGTTTAGGGTCCAATGAGCAGTTCTTC. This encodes CASGLGSNEQFF.